This T cell receptor (beta chain) was identified in a study of T cell responses to AZD1222 COVID-19 vaccine (dated by TCRdb to about 2021). Regarding the study in general: TCR sequencing was performed for roughly 240 trial participants, of whom some 200 were given two doses of AZD1222 and approximately 25 were given two doses of MenACWY control vaccine. Trial participants were enrolled by age into subgroups of 18-55, 56-69 and 70-plus years, and around 150, 28 and 57 TCR-sequenced participants, respectively, were included in these subgroups. The paper's findings and limits, for the study overall: Reportedly, almost half of the unique spike-specific TCRs recognized epitopes lying outside the regions that are mutated in the B.1.351 and B.1.1.7 variants. After two AZD1222 doses, both the breadth and the depth of spike-specific TCRs were significantly higher than at day 0 and than in MenACWY recipients. Participants were mostly white British and included more females than males, and it was suggested by the authors that clonal diversity may have been underestimated. Because no samples from the day 14 peak response were available, repertoires could be characterized only after the peak T cell response. Conclusions about previously exposed vaccinees are limited because only six or seven AZD1222 recipients were SARS-CoV-2 seropositive at baseline. The 56-69-year group was small, and its depth increase did not reach significance, likely because of low power. The whole spike protein was spanned by vaccine-associated CD4 TCRs, and dominant responses were seen in regions 160-218 and 743-854.

Relative to germline, V is 1 base shorter and J is 9 bases shorter, with 13 bases between their ends. Its CDR3 holds 14 amino acids, cysteine through phenylalanine. Here the CDR3 DNA is all that survives: 42 bases in frame from base 1. Per the germline V gene, SGHNT is the CDR1 and YENEEA is the CDR2. Details on this clone: What antigen it recognizes has not been identified. The input lacks base qualities; no much larger clone sits a single base away.

The sample's time point, from its label and the paper: about 28 days (+/-7) after the second vaccine dose. AZD1222 recipients with second doses at about 4 weeks or about 12 weeks were pooled, because spike-specific TCR depth and breadth did not differ between schedules. Vaccinee samples were obtained from the UK trials COV001 and COV002, which included a single-blind randomized controlled phase 2/3 trial of AZD1222 (ChAdOx1 nCoV-19) in healthy adults. Trial participant PBMC samples were collected at day 0 and day 28 after the second dose for TCRbeta chain sequencing. The CDR3 regions of human TCRbeta chains were subjected to immunosequencing. Per the source publication's procedure: TCRs in the repertoires were compared against a reference library of SARS-CoV-2-specific TCRs that had been generated with the MIRA antigen-specificity platform. Breadth was defined as the fraction of unique TCRs that were SARS-CoV-2-associated, and depth was defined as the fraction of total T cells that were SARS-CoV-2-associated. Each spike-specific TCR was assigned to its reactive spike region and to a CD4 or CD8 class using the MIRA data. Log10-transformed breadth and depth values were compared by one-way ANOVA with Sidak's multiple comparisons tests. The table was pulled from immuneACCESS by TCRdb, which kept in-frame rearrangements only. Such tables lose some clones; where checked, under half of the loss comes from unresolved V genes, and the rest has no known cause. V, J and clone size were drawn from that table, and D and trimming were deduced from the DNA. The sample table holds more than 150,000 clones, of which about 90% were seen once. Around 2% of the sample goes to the ten largest clones.

The V and J segments used are TRBV11-3 and TRBJ1-3, and TRBD1 may be the D gene, going by 5 matching bases. Sequencing was performed on peripheral blood, taken 28 days after the second AZD1222 dose. The sequence was obtained from an adult who received the AZD1222 COVID-19 vaccine. The bases read TGTGCCAGCAGCTTAGGAGGGGACCGAGGCACCATATATTTT. Translation gives CASSLGGDRGTIYF.